Listed below are T cell receptor beta chains from one sample, sequenced in a study of T cell changes during pregnancy in multiple sclerosis. The assay was immunoSEQ multiplex PCR, and TCRdb's table has in-frame clones only and misses some. The table records 40,000 to 60,000 clones, approximately 94% of them present only once. Sequenced material: CD4+ T cells from peripheral blood mononuclear cells, taken in the third trimester of pregnancy. These receptors came from a female donor with multiple sclerosis, enrolled in a pregnancy study. CDR3s include the opening cysteine and the closing phenylalanine or tryptophan. A D gene is named only where the DNA matches it firmly. Not every row has a clone size; where given, it reads once, few, many or a size class.

d_call | clone_size | j_call | v_call | cdr3_nt | cdr3_aa
TRBD2 | - | TRBJ2-3 | TRBV7-8 | TGTGCCAGCAGCGGAGGACTAGCGGGGGGTTATACGCAGTATTTT | CASSGGLAGGYTQYF
- | - | TRBJ1-1 | TRBV6-5 | TGTGCCAGCAGCGAGACCCACAGGAACACTGAAGCTTTCTTT | CASSETHRNTEAFF
TRBD2 | - | TRBJ2-3 | TRBV28 | TGTGCCAGCATTTTATCTAGCGGGCGGAATACGCAGTATTTT | CASILSSGRNTQYF
- | - | TRBJ2-7 | TRBV9 | TGTGCCAGCAGCGCCCGGGACACTCAGGCCTACGAGCAGTACTTC | CASSARDTQAYEQYF
TRBD1 | - | TRBJ2-1 | TRBV28 | TGTGCCAGCAGGAGCGTGGGACAGGTGTACAATGAGCAGTTCTTC | CASRSVGQVYNEQFF
TRBD2 | - | TRBJ2-7 | TRBV27 | TGTGCCAGCAGTTTAAGGGAACCGGGACTAGCGGCCTACGAGCAGTACTTC | CASSLREPGLAAYEQYF
TRBD1 | - | TRBJ2-2 | TRBV5-6 | TGTGCCAGCAGTCGACGGACAGGGGTTGTCGGGGAGCTGTTTTTT | CASSRRTGVVGELFF
TRBD2 | - | TRBJ2-3 | TRBV7-2 | TGTGCCAGCAGCTTCCTACTGATCGGACTAGCGGAGGGCACAGATACGCAGTATTTT | CASSFLLIGLAEGTDTQYF
TRBD2 | - | TRBJ2-1 | TRBV6-6 | TGTGCCAGCAGAGGGACTAGCGATTATACCTACAATGAGCAGTTCTTC | CASRGTSDYTYNEQFF
- | - | TRBJ1-5 | TRBV6-5 | TGTGCCAGCAGGAGTAAAAGCAATCAGCCCCAGCATTTT | CASRSKSNQPQHF
TRBD2 | - | TRBJ2-1 | TRBV29-1 | TGCAGCGTTGATTCGCTAGCGGGGAGCTCCTACAATGAGCAGTTCTTC | CSVDSLAGSSYNEQFF
TRBD1 | - | TRBJ1-2 | TRBV9 | TGTGCCAGCAGCGTAGCCCTGGACAGGGTTGGCTACACCTTC | CASSVALDRVGYTF
- | - | TRBJ2-1 | TRBV5-1 | TGCGCCAGCAGCTCGGGCTCTAGCGAGAAGCAGTTCTTC | CASSSGSSEKQFF
TRBD1 | few | TRBJ1-2 | TRBV19 | TGTGCCAGTAGTACGATGGGACAGTACTATGGCTACACCTTC | CASSTMGQYYGYTF
TRBD2 | - | TRBJ2-2 | TRBV4-2 | TGTGCCAGCAGCCCGGGGGTTGTTAGCGGGAGGGGCACCGGGGAGCTGTTTTTT | CASSPGVVSGRGTGELFF
TRBD2 | - | TRBJ2-3 | TRBV27 | TGTGCCAGCAGTTTACGGGGGGGCCGCGATACGCAGTATTTT | CASSLRGGRDTQYF